Detailed here is one T cell receptor (beta chain). This specimen comes from a study of blood T cell repertoires in COVID-19. About the study: The samples span acute and convalescent COVID-19 from the United States, Italy and Spain.

Original processing methods: Amplifying reference gene primers gave estimates of nucleated cell counts. Profiling relied on immunoSEQ multiplex PCR, and the TCRdb table lists in-frame clones only, not all of them. The V and J calls and clone size are taken from that table; D and trimming were inferred from the DNA. The table shows 70,000 to 90,000 clones, with roughly 70% occurring only once. This TCR was recovered from a human donor with acute or convalescent COVID-19. The donor label of this sample is uncertain. The sequencing input was peripheral blood.

The CDR3, as DNA: TGTGCCAGCAGCTTAGTGGAGGGTCAATACGAGCAGTACTTC. Translating gives CASSLVEGQYEQYF. The rearrangement joins TRBV7-2 to TRBJ2-7; possible D gene TRBD2, 6 bases. This CDR3 is 14 amino acids long. CDR1 SGHTA and CDR2 FQGNSA come from the germline V gene. Deletions cut 1 base from V and 4 bases from J, with 11 bases between.